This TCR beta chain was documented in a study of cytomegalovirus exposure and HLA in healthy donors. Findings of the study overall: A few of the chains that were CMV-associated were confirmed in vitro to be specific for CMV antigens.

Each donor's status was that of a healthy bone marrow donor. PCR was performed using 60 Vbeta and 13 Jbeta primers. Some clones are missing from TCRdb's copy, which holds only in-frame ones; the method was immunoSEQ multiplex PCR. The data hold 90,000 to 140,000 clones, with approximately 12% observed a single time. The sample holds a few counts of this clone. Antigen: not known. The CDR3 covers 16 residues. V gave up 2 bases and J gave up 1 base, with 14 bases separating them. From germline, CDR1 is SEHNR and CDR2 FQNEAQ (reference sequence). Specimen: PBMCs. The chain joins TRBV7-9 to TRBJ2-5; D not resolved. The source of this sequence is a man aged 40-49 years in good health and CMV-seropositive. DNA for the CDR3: TGTGCCAGCAGCTTATCGCCTTCTAAATCCCAAGAGACCCAGTACTTC. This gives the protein CASSLSPSKSQETQYF. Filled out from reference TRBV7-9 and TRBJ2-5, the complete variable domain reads DTGVSQNPRHKITKRGQNVTFRCDPISEHNRLYWYRQTLGQGPEFLTYFQNEAQLEKSRLLSDRFSAERPKGSFSTLEIQRTEQGDSAMYLCASSLSPSKSQETQYFGPGTRLLVL.